This TCR beta chain was profiled in a study of CD8+ T cells in alopecia areata. Study at large: Treated patients swallowed 5 to 10 mg of oral tofacitinib twice daily. Regarding the study as a whole: Scalp samples also contribute reads from the resident alphabeta T cells found in normal skin. Possibly as an HLA-related effect, TCR sharing across patients appeared less clear than in mice.

In the case of this clone: The antigen is unknown.

Following extraction, RNA underwent reverse transcription to cDNA, which served as the sequencing template. Assay used: immunoSEQ multiplex PCR; TCRdb lists only in-frame clones, some missing. The sample yields about 69,000 clones, 55% to 75% seen once. Lesional scalp punch biopsies and peripheral blood were collected from alopecia areata patients. The ends were cut back, 3 bases at V and 7 bases at J, with 18 bases in the middle. The CDR3 loop spans 15 amino acids. From germline, CDR1 is MNHEY and CDR2 SMNVEV (reference sequence). The starting material was CD8+ T cells sorted from blood, obtained at week 0. This chain joins TRBV27 and TRBJ1-1; D call uncertain. The sequence was obtained from a human donor with alopecia areata. The CDR3 DNA reads TGTGCCAGCAGTTTCGTTAGTAAAGCGGTGTTTGAAGCTTTCTTT. Translating gives CASSFVSKAVFEAFF.